One and the same sample provided the 25 T cell receptor beta chains below, sequenced in a study of T cell responses to AZD1222 COVID-19 vaccine. The data were produced by immunoSEQ multiplex PCR, yet TCRdb's version contains in-frame clones alone and is incomplete. This table holds roughly 140,000 clones, around 90% found once. Sequenced here: peripheral blood, sampled 28 days after the second AZD1222 dose. The source is an adult who received the AZD1222 COVID-19 vaccine.

CDR3 loop: CASSEYGVGDYGYTF. The CDR3 DNA is TGTGCCAGCAGTGAATACGGGGTCGGTGACTATGGCTACACCTTC. This chain connects TRBV2 to TRBJ1-2; D not resolved. Germline assignment: CDR1 SNHLY and CDR2 FYNNEI. CDR3 length: 15 residues. V shed 2 bases and J shed 3 bases, with 13 bases lying between them.

Concerning this clone: A read error is likely, as this CDR3 ends without the conserved phenylalanine or tryptophan. The DNA is omitted, as the CDR3 cannot be located on it reliably, and the CDR3 follows TCRdb's listing. This chain connects TRBV27 to TRBJ1-2. In germline, CDR1 is MNHEY, CDR2 SMNVEV (reference sequence). Termini included, the CDR3 measures 12 amino acids. CDR3 residues: CASSYAKWGWVP.

The chain combines TRBV25-1 with TRBJ1-1; 7 bases align to TRBD1. Unmatched junction bases numbered 7, after V lost 4 bases and J lost 2 bases. This CDR3 is 15 amino acids long. Germline-derived CDR1 and CDR2 are MGHDK and SYGVNS. The CDR3 spells CASSAAGQPNTEAFF. As DNA, the CDR3 is TGTGCCAGCAGTGCGGCGGGACAGCCTAACACTGAAGCTTTCTTT.

The V and J genes are TRBV28 and TRBJ1-2, with 10 bases that match TRBD1. CDR3 length equals 19 residues. Trimming removed 2 bases from V and 8 bases from J; junction bases left unmatched: 20. The germline V gene has CDR1 MDHEN and CDR2 SYDVKM. DNA of the CDR3: TGTGCCAGCAGTTTAAGGGGGCTCGGGACAGGGGACGTTATTGGGGGCTACACCTTC. This gives the protein CASSLRGLGTGDVIGGYTF.

This rearrangement joins TRBV24-1 to TRBJ2-1; 7 bases map to TRBD1. The CDR3 contains 16 residues. V shed 0 bases and J 0 bases; nucleotides not matched to a gene: 1. The germline CDR1 and CDR2 sequences are KGHDR and SFDVKD. CDR3 nucleotides: TGTGCCACCAGTGATTTGACAGGGGCCTCCTACAATGAGCAGTTCTTC. Its protein is CATSDLTGASYNEQFF.

The gene calls are TRBV29-1 and TRBJ2-2; D remains unclear. The CDR3 sequence is 12 residues long. V lost 5 bases and J lost 1, with 5 bases in between. CDR1 and CDR2 (germline): SQVTM, ANQGSEA. The CDR3 reads CSVTRNTGELFF. In nucleotides, the CDR3 is TGCAGCGTTACCAGGAACACCGGGGAGCTGTTTTTT.

V and J are TRBV27 and TRBJ2-3; 9 positions agree with TRBD2. CDR3 length equals 13 residues. V trimming: 10 bases; J trimming: 1 base; junction bases outside the gene matches: 3. Germline V gene data show CDR1 as MNHEY and CDR2 as SMNVEV (reference sequence). The CDR3 DNA reads as TGTGCCACCCGCGGGGGGGGCACAGATACGCAGTATTTT. Encoded protein: CATRGGGTDTQYF.

This chain connects TRBV5-6 to TRBJ1-6; D remains ambiguous. V was shortened by 0 bases and J by 8 bases, with 6 bases between the two germline ends. Germline V gene lookup returns CDR1 SGHDT and CDR2 YYEEEE. CDR3 length equals 13 residues. Written as DNA, the CDR3 is TGTGCCAGCAGCTTGGCGGGTGATTCACCCCTCCACTTT. Translating gives CASSLAGDSPLHF. The variable domain in full, with the rest retrieved from reference TRBV5-6 and TRBJ1-6, is DAGVTQSPTHLIKTRGQQVTLRCSPKSGHDTVSWYQQALGQGPQFIFQYYEEEERQRGNFPDRFSGHQFPNYSSELNVNALLLGDSALYLCASSLAGDSPLHFGNGTRLTVT.

The rearrangement joins TRBV18 to TRBJ1-5; 11 bases are a match to TRBD1. Losses at the gene ends were 5 bases for V and 6 bases for J; bases not matched to a gene: 9. In germline, CDR1 is KGHSH, CDR2 LQKENI. The CDR3 contains 16 residues. CDR3 residues: CASSSGQGALGQPQHF. The CDR3 DNA is TGTGCCAGCTCATCCGGACAGGGGGCTTTGGGTCAGCCCCAGCATTTT.

The V gene is TRBV29-1, the J gene TRBJ1-5; 11 bases match TRBD1. The length of the CDR3 is 14 residues. Unmatched junction bases numbered 6, after V lost 6 bases and J lost 5 bases. Per germline, CDR1 SQVTM and CDR2 ANQGSEA. CDR3 nucleotide sequence: TGCAGCGTAGCGGACAGGGGGCAGGATCAGCCCCAGCATTTT. Its translation is CSVADRGQDQPQHF.

This chain joins TRBV10-3 and TRBJ1-5, with D possibly matching TRBD1 (5 bases). This CDR3 contains 14 residues. Germline CDR1 and CDR2: ENHRY and SYGVKD. Deletions cut 5 bases from V and 4 bases from J, with 12 bases between. CDR3 nucleotides: TGTGCCATCAGTTCCGGCGGGGGGAATCAGCCCCAGCATTTT. It specifies CAISSGGGNQPQHF.

J is TRBJ2-5 and V is TRBV30; possible D gene TRBD1, 5 bases. Deletions cut 0 bases from V and 3 bases from J, with 8 bases between. The CDR3 extends over 13 amino acids. The germline CDR1 and CDR2 sequences are GTSNPN and SVGIG (reference sequence). The CDR3 spells CAWSVGQKETQYF. CDR3 nucleotide sequence: TGTGCCTGGAGTGTGGGGCAGAAAGAGACCCAGTACTTC.

On this clone: One end of the junction varies from germline; a read error may be responsible. V and J are TRBV4-2 and TRBJ2-3; D call uncertain. The germline V gene has CDR1 LGHNA and CDR2 YNFKEQ. This CDR3 has 13 residues. CDR3 sequence: CASSQDVSDTQYF. The CDR3 DNA reads TGTGCCAGCAGCCAAGACGTATCAGACACGCAGTATTTT.

The rearrangement uses TRBV5-4 and TRBJ1-2; D is unresolved. This CDR3 has 11 residues. Germline V CDR1 and CDR2: SGHNT, YYREEE (reference sequence). Between the trimmed V and J ends, which lost 0 bases and 8 bases, there was a span of 5 bases. CDR3 in amino acids: CASSLGGGYTF. Here the CDR3 DNA reads TGTGCCAGCAGCTTGGGGGGAGGCTACACCTTC.

This clone was recorded only once. The chain carries TRBV14 and TRBJ2-1, with 7 bases aligning to TRBD2. This CDR3 has 16 residues. Germline V gives CDR1 SGHDN, CDR2 FVKESK. V lost 4 bases and J lost 9; bases outside the gene matches: 15. The CDR3: CASSRLLALGSGEQFF. In DNA, the CDR3 is TGTGCCAGCAGCCGCCTACTAGCGTTGGGGTCCGGTGAGCAGTTCTTC.

The chain links TRBV12-3 or TRBV12-4 to TRBJ1-2; D remains ambiguous. The ends were cut back, 2 bases at V and 0 bases at J, with 4 bases in the middle. The CDR3 runs to 13 residues. The CDR3, as DNA: TGTGCCAGCAGTTTATTCGCTAACTATGGCTACACCTTC. Translated, it gives CASSLFANYGYTF.

This rearrangement joins TRBV18 to TRBJ1-5; the D is unclear. Trimming shortened V by 2 bases and J by 5 bases, and 4 bases separated the two germline ends. The germline CDR1 and CDR2 sequences are KGHSH and LQKENI. The CDR3 contains 12 residues. The CDR3 sequence: CASSPSDQPQHF. CDR3 in DNA: TGTGCCAGCTCACCATCTGATCAGCCCCAGCATTTT.

The V and J genes are TRBV3-1 (or the pseudogene TRBV3-2) and TRBJ2-1; TRBD1 agrees at 10 bases. The CDR3 is 17 residues long. In germline, CDR1 is LGHDT, CDR2 YNNKEL (reference sequence). After removal of 5 bases from V and 6 bases from J, the junction contained 13 bases not matched to a gene. CDR3 sequence reads: CASSSGTGVGLTNEQFF. Here the CDR3 DNA reads TGTGCCAGCAGCTCCGGGACAGGGGTGGGACTTACCAATGAGCAGTTCTTC.

The chain is built from TRBV11-2 and TRBJ2-4; D may correspond to TRBD1 or TRBD2 (5 bases each). CDR1 and CDR2 (germline): SGHAT, FQNNGV. V lost 5 bases and J lost 3, with 23 bases in between. This CDR3 is built from 18 residues. In DNA form, the CDR3 reads TGTGCCAGCAGCACACGACTTACTAGGGGTGATGGCAAAAACATTCAGTACTTC. This codes for CASSTRLTRGDGKNIQYF.

J is TRBJ1-4 and V is TRBV10-2; 7 nucleotides line up with TRBD1. Per the germline V gene, CDR1 is WSHSY and CDR2 is SAAADI. The ends lost 4 bases at V and 4 bases at J; junction bases unmatched: 9. The CDR3 has 16 residues. The CDR3 loop is CASSAPPGQFNEKLFF. Here the CDR3 DNA reads TGCGCCAGCAGTGCGCCCCCGGGACAGTTTAATGAAAAACTGTTTTTT.

The V call is TRBV28, the J call TRBJ1-2; TRBD1 might be the D (5 bases). The CDR3 consists of 13 residues. Trimming stripped 5 bases from V and 4 bases from J, with 11 bases between. Germline-derived CDR1 and CDR2 are MDHEN and SYDVKM. CDR3 amino acids: CASSLSGAYGYTF. The CDR3 DNA reads TGTGCCAGCAGTCTGAGCGGGGCCTATGGCTACACCTTC.

This sequence joins TRBV28 and TRBJ1-2, with D possibly matching TRBD1 (5 bases). CDR1 MDHEN and CDR2 SYDVKM come from the germline V gene. The CDR3 covers 17 residues. Trimming stripped 4 bases from V and 0 bases from J, with 18 bases between. CDR3 sequence: CASSSAGTLLTNYGYTF. Here the CDR3 DNA reads TGTGCCAGCAGTTCGGCAGGGACCCTGCTTACTAACTATGGCTACACCTTC.

The chain carries TRBV3-1 (or the pseudogene TRBV3-2) and TRBJ2-7; 8 bases are shared with TRBD2. Germline CDR1 is LGHDT and CDR2 is YNNKEL (reference sequence). This CDR3 has 16 residues. V shed 0 bases, J shed 3 bases, and the junction held 7 bases outside the gene matches. CDR3 residues: CASSQDFSGSGYEQYF. CDR3 sequence (DNA): TGTGCCAGCAGCCAAGATTTCAGCGGGAGTGGCTACGAGCAGTACTTC.

The chain links TRBV7-3 to TRBJ2-2; D unresolved. Germline CDR1 reads SGHTA; CDR2 reads FQGTGA. V was trimmed by 0 bases and J by 1 base, leaving 0 bases between them. The CDR3 totals 13 residues. CDR3 sequence: CASSLTNTGELFF. The CDR3 DNA is TGTGCCAGCAGCTTAACGAACACCGGGGAGCTGTTTTTT.

V is TRBV9 and J is TRBJ2-3; a weak D match, TRBD2 (5 bases). This CDR3 region has 16 residues. Germline assignment: CDR1 SGDLS and CDR2 YYNGEE. The V end lost 2 bases, the J end lost 3 bases, and 16 bases lay between the germline ends. The CDR3 bases are TGTGCCAGCAGCGTGGCGGGCCTGGTTTTTACAGATACGCAGTATTTT. Translating it yields CASSVAGLVFTDTQYF.